The next 21 T cell receptor beta chains were all read from a single sample in a study of blood T cell repertoires in COVID-19 (dated by TCRdb to about 2020). Libraries were built with the immunoSEQ multiplex PCR assay. The table was pulled from immuneACCESS by TCRdb, which kept in-frame rearrangements only. Such tables lose some clones; where checked, under half of the loss comes from unresolved V genes, and the rest has no known cause. This sample has some 74,000 clones in its table, and roughly 88% of those were observed once. Roughly 29% of the sample comes from the top ten. Sequencing was carried out using peripheral blood. These receptors were taken from a man aged 45 to 65 with acute or convalescent COVID-19.

The V call is TRBV11-1, the J call TRBJ2-1; 15 bases align to TRBD2. Looked up from germline, CDR1 is SGHAT and CDR2 is FQDESV (reference sequence). V lost 0 bases to trimming and J lost 7 bases; unmatched junction nucleotides: 10. There are 19 residues in the CDR3. The CDR3 loop reads CASSLADNPGTSGGNEQFF. Here the CDR3 DNA reads TGTGCCAGCAGCTTAGCGGATAACCCCGGGACTAGCGGGGGGAATGAGCAGTTCTTC.

The gene calls are TRBV5-6 and TRBJ2-7; D ambiguous. The length of the CDR3 is 12 residues. Trimming cost V 4 bases and J 3 bases, with 8 bases left between them. CDR1 is SGHDT, CDR2 YYEEEE, per germline. For the CDR3, the DNA is TGTGCCAGCAGCCGGTCTTTCTACGAGCAGTACTTC. Translation gives CASSRSFYEQYF. The variable domain in full, completed from reference TRBV5-6 and TRBJ2-7, reads DAGVTQSPTHLIKTRGQQVTLRCSPKSGHDTVSWYQQALGQGPQFIFQYYEEEERQRGNFPDRFSGHQFPNYSSELNVNALLLGDSALYLCASSRSFYEQYFGPGTRLTVT.

V is TRBV5-1 and J is TRBJ2-7; the D gene is possibly TRBD2 (6 bases). Germline values: CDR1 SGHRS, CDR2 YFSETQ. The CDR3 is 13 residues long. V was shortened by 0 bases and J by 7 bases, with 11 bases between the two germline ends. DNA of the CDR3: TGCGCCAGCAGCTTGGTGGCGGCGGGGGAGCAGTACTTC. Its protein product is CASSLVAAGEQYF.

The genes are TRBV3-1 (or the pseudogene TRBV3-2) and TRBJ2-7; D is possibly TRBD2 (6 bases). There are 16 residues in the CDR3. The germline V gene has CDR1 LGHDT and CDR2 YNNKEL (reference sequence). Trimming took 0 bases from V and 3 from J, leaving 15 bases between them. CDR3 region: CASSQDGGIGLYEQYF. The CDR3 nucleotides read TGTGCCAGCAGCCAAGATGGAGGGATCGGGCTCTACGAGCAGTACTTC.

This sequence joins TRBV5-1 and TRBJ1-1; D gene unclear. CDR1 is SGHRS and CDR2 is YFSETQ in the germline V gene. Trimming cost V 5 bases and J 0 bases, with 11 bases left between them. The CDR3 contains 14 residues. The CDR3 protein is CASRAASMNTEAFF. The CDR3 DNA reads TGCGCCAGCAGGGCAGCGAGTATGAACACTGAAGCTTTCTTT. Together with reference TRBV5-1 and TRBJ1-1, the CDR3 gives the full variable domain: KAGVTQTPRYLIKTRGQQVTLSCSPISGHRSVSWYQQTPGQGLQFLFEYFSETQRNKGNFPGRFSGRQFSNSRSEMNVSTLELGDSALYLCASRAASMNTEAFFGQGTRLTVV.

The chain combines TRBV12-3 or TRBV12-4 with TRBJ1-2, with D tentatively TRBD1 (5 bases). Trimming stripped 5 bases from V and 5 bases from J, with 12 bases between. The CDR3 loop spans 13 amino acids. CDR3 sequence (DNA): TGTGCCAGCAGTCCTTCCGACAGTTATGGCTACACCTTC. It encodes CASSPSDSYGYTF.

The chain has TRBV27 and TRBJ1-1; D not resolved. Germline-derived CDR1 and CDR2 are MNHEY and SMNVEV (reference sequence). V lost 2 bases and J lost 7, with 20 bases in between. There are 16 residues in the CDR3. The CDR3 is CASSLVTGNRISEAFF. The CDR3 DNA reads as TGTGCCAGCAGTTTAGTTACGGGTAACCGGATTAGTGAAGCTTTCTTT.

V is TRBV10-3 and J is TRBJ1-2; possible D gene TRBD1, 6 bases. This CDR3 is 14 amino acids long. V lost 6 bases, J lost 0 bases, and 11 bases lay in between. Per germline, CDR1 ENHRY and CDR2 SYGVKD. The DNA of the CDR3 is TGTGCCATCAGCTCAGGGGTAACTAACTATGGCTACACCTTC. It specifies CAISSGVTNYGYTF.

This clone was recorded once. The gene calls are TRBV27 and TRBJ1-6; D is perhaps TRBD1 (5 bases). V gave up 0 bases and J gave up 2 bases, with 14 bases separating them. Germline values: CDR1 MNHEY, CDR2 SMNVEV (reference sequence). This CDR3 is built from 18 residues. The CDR3 loop is CASSLSPAGNPYNSPLHF. CDR3 bases: TGTGCCAGCAGTTTATCGCCTGCAGGGAATCCCTATAATTCACCCCTCCACTTT.

The V call is TRBV7-9, the J call TRBJ1-1, with D possibly being TRBD1 (5 bases). Germline V gene lookup returns CDR1 SEHNR and CDR2 FQNEAQ (reference sequence). The CDR3 loop spans 13 amino acids. Trimming cost V 7 bases and J 2 bases, with 11 bases left between them. CDR3 protein: CASTGPSNTEAFF. The DNA of the CDR3 is TGTGCCAGCACGGGGCCATCAAACACTGAAGCTTTCTTT. Complete variable domain (other parts from reference TRBV7-9 and TRBJ1-1): DTGVSQNPRHKITKRGQNVTFRCDPISEHNRLYWYRQTLGQGPEFLTYFQNEAQLEKSRLLSDRFSAERPKGSFSTLEIQRTEQGDSAMYLCASTGPSNTEAFFGQGTRLTVV.

This rearrangement joins TRBV3-1 (or the pseudogene TRBV3-2) to TRBJ1-2; D is undetermined. Germline lookup yields CDR1 LGHDT and CDR2 YNNKEL (reference sequence). This CDR3 has 14 residues. With 5 bases removed from V and 0 bases from J, the gap between germline ends came to 10 bases. DNA for the CDR3: TGTGCCAGCAGCGAGAGGGCTTCTAACTATGGCTACACCTTC. It translates to CASSERASNYGYTF.

The chain combines TRBV5-1 with TRBJ2-3; D is unclear. The CDR3 length is 12 residues. The germline V gene encodes CDR1 SGHRS and CDR2 YFSETQ. Trimming cost V 4 bases and J 0 bases, with 3 bases left between them. The CDR3 here is CASSPSTDTQYF. The CDR3 nucleotides are TGCGCCAGCAGCCCGAGCACAGATACGCAGTATTTT.

The genes are TRBV27 and TRBJ2-5; 7 bases map to TRBD1. V shed 4 bases and J 5 bases; nucleotides not matched to a gene: 10. This CDR3 has 15 amino acids. Germline loops: CDR1 MNHEY, CDR2 SMNVEV (reference sequence). The CDR3 nucleotides read TGTGCCAGCAGTTCCGCCCTGACAGGGTTCGAGACCCAGTACTTC. Translating it yields CASSSALTGFETQYF.

The gene calls are TRBV7-2 and TRBJ2-7, with TRBD2 matching over 10 bases. Trimming at V came to 5 bases and at J to 2 bases, leaving 3 bases not matched to a gene. Germline V CDR1 and CDR2: SGHTA, FQGNSA. This CDR3 is 14 amino acids long. CDR3 DNA: TGTGCCAGCAGCCCAGGGACTAGCGCCTACGAGCAGTACTTC. This sequence encodes CASSPGTSAYEQYF.

The chain has TRBV4-1 and TRBJ2-1; 7 bases align to TRBD1. The V gene's germline CDR1 is MGHRA and CDR2 YSYEKL. The CDR3 length is 13 residues. V lost 10 bases and J lost 6; bases outside the gene matches: 9. The CDR3 is CATGTPGGNEQFF. Written as DNA, the CDR3 is TGCGCCACAGGGACCCCAGGGGGCAATGAGCAGTTCTTC.

This clone was counted only a few times. The chain has TRBV5-1 and TRBJ1-5; possibly TRBD1 for D (5 bases). The germline V and J ends were trimmed by 4 bases and 3 bases, with 11 bases remaining between them. The CDR3 is 14 amino acids. Per the germline V gene, CDR1 is SGHRS and CDR2 is YFSETQ. The CDR3 nucleotides read TGCGCCAGCAGCGCCGACAGTCTCAATCAGCCCCAGCATTTT. Amino acids: CASSADSLNQPQHF.

The rearrangement links TRBV7-9 to TRBJ1-2; 7 nucleotides align to TRBD1. Germline assignment: CDR1 SEHNR and CDR2 FQNEAQ (reference sequence). Trimming cost V 5 bases and J 4 bases; bases outside gene matches: 1. The CDR3 is 12 amino acids. The CDR3 region is CASSRDSYGYTF. CDR3 nucleotides: TGTGCCAGCAGCCGGGACAGCTATGGCTACACCTTC.

For the CDR3, the DNA is TGTGCCAGCCTCCCGGGGGCAACTAATGAAAAACTGTTTTTT. It is translated as CASLPGATNEKLFF. V is TRBV6-5 and J is TRBJ1-4, with D maybe TRBD1 (5 bases). The CDR3 spans 14 residues. Germline V lookup: CDR1 MNHEY, CDR2 SVGAGI. V gave up 8 bases and J gave up 0 bases, with 10 bases separating them.

V usage is TRBV21-1 and J usage is TRBJ2-3; the table calls TRBD2, which could not be checked here. TRBV21-1 is a known pseudogene. The CDR3 has 21 residues. This CDR3 reads CASSKGDWFTAGDSARGTQYF. The CDR3 DNA follows: TGTGCCAGCAGCAAAGGAGATTGGTTCACCGCGGGGGATTCGGCTCGGGGTACGCAGTATTTT.

This CDR3 is CASALSSVTEAFF. The CDR3 DNA sequence: TGTGCTAGTGCCCTGAGCAGCGTGACTGAAGCTTTCTTT. The rearrangement links TRBV12-5 to TRBJ1-1; unclear D gene. The CDR3 is made up of 13 amino acids. Deletions cut 7 bases from V and 5 bases from J, with 14 bases between. Germline V gene data show CDR1 as LGHNT and CDR2 as FRNRAP. The full variable domain, its missing parts supplied by reference TRBV12-5 and TRBJ1-1, is DARVTQTPRHKVTEMGQEVTMRCQPILGHNTVFWYRQTMMQGLELLAYFRNRAPLDDSGMPKDRFSAEMPDATLATLKIQPSEPRDSAVYFCASALSSVTEAFFGQGTRLTVV.

The rearrangement joins TRBV2 to TRBJ2-1, with D possibly being TRBD1 (6 bases). Trimming stripped 4 bases from V and 7 bases from J, with 11 bases between. Germline-derived CDR1 and CDR2 are SNHLY and FYNNEI. CDR3 length: 13 residues. As DNA, the CDR3 is TGTGCCAGCAGTGCCGGGACAATGAATGAGCAGTTCTTC. Translated: CASSAGTMNEQFF. Full variable domain (remainder filled in from reference TRBV2 and TRBJ2-1): EPEVTQTPSHQVTQMGQEVILRCVPISNHLYFYWYRQILGQKVEFLVSFYNNEISEKSEIFDDQFSVERPDGSNFTLKIRSTKLEDSAMYFCASSAGTMNEQFFGPGTRLTVL.